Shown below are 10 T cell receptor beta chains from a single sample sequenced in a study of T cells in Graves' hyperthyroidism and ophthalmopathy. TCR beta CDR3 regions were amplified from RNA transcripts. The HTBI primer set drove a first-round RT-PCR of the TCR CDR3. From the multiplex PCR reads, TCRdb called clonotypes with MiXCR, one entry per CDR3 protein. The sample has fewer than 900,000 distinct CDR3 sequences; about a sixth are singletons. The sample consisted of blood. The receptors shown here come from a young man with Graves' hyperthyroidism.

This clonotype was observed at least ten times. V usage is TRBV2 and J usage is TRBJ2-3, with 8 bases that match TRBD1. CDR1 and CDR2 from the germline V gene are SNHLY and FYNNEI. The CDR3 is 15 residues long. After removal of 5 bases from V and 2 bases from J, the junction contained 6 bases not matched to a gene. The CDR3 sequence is CASSLGQGITDTQYF. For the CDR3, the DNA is TGTGCCAGCAGTCTTGGACAGGGAATCACAGATACGCAGTATTTT.

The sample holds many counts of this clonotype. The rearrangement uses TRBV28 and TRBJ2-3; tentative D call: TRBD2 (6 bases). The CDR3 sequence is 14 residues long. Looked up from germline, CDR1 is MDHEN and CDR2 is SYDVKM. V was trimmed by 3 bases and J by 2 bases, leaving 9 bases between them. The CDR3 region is CASSLGLLTDTQYF. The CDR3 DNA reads TGTGCCAGCAGTTTGGGACTCCTCACAGATACGCAGTATTTT.

In nucleotides, the CDR3 is TGTGCCAGCAGCTTGAATGAGGGTGAAGCTTACGAGCAGTACTTC. The encoded protein is CASSLNEGEAYEQYF. J is TRBJ2-7 and V is TRBV5-8; D might be TRBD2 (5 bases). Germline loops: CDR1 SGHTS, CDR2 YDEGEE. The CDR3 loop spans 15 amino acids. Trimming shortened V by 1 base and J by 4 bases, and 15 bases separated the two germline ends.

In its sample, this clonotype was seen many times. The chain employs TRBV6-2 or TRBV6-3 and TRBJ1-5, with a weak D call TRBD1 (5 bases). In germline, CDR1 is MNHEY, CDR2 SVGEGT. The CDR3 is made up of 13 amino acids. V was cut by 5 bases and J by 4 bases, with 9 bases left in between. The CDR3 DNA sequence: TGTGCCAGCAGTCGACAGTATAATCAGCCCCAGCATTTT. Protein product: CASSRQYNQPQHF.

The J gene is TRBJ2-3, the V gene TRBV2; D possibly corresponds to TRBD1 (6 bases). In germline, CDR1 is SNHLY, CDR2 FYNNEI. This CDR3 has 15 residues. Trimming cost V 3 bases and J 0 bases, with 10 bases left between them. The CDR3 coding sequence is TGTGCCAGCAGTGACAGGGGAACCAGCACAGATACGCAGTATTTT. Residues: CASSDRGTSTDTQYF.

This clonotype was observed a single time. In nucleotides, the CDR3 is TGCAGTGCTCCCGGGGTAGCGGGATACAATGAGCAGTTCTTC. Protein sequence: CSAPGVAGYNEQFF. The rearrangement joins TRBV20-1 to TRBJ2-1, with TRBD2 matching 8 bases. The CDR3 is 14 amino acids. CDR1 is DFQATT and CDR2 is SNEGSKA in the germline V gene (reference sequence). After removal of 5 bases from V and 4 bases from J, the junction contained 7 bases not matched to a gene.

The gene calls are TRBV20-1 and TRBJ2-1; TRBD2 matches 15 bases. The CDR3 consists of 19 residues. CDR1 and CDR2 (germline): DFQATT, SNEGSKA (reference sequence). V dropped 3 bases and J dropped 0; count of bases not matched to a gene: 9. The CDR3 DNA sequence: TGCAGTGCTAGGGATCAAGGGACTAGCGGGAGGAGCTCCTACAATGAGCAGTTCTTC. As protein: CSARDQGTSGRSSYNEQFF.

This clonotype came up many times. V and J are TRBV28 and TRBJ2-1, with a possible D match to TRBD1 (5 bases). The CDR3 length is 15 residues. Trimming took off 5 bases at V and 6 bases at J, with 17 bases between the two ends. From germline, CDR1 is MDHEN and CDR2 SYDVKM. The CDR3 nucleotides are TGTGCCAGCAGTCCCTACGACAGAATAGGCAATGAGCAGTTCTTC. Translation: CASSPYDRIGNEQFF.

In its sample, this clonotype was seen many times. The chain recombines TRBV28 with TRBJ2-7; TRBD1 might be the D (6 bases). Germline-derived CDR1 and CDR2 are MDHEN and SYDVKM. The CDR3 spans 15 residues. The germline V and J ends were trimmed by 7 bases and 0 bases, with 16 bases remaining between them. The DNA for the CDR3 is TGTGCCAGCACCCTAGGGGGATACACCTCCTACGAGCAGTACTTC. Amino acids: CASTLGGYTSYEQYF.

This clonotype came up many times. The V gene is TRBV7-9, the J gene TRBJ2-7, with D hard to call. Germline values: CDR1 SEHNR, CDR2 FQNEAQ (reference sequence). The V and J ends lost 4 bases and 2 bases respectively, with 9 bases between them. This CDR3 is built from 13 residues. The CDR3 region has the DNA TGTGCCAGCAGCTGGTCTGATCCCTACGAGCAGTACTTC. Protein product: CASSWSDPYEQYF.